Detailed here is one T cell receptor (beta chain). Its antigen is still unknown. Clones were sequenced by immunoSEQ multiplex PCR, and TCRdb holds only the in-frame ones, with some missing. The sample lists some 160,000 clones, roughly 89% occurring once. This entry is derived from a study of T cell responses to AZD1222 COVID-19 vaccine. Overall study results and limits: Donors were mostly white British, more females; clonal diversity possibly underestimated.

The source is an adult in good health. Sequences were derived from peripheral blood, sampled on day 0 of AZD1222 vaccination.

This chain's CDR3 is CASSRRDRAIVGYTF. Here the CDR3 DNA reads TGTGCCAGCAGCCGCCGGGACAGGGCGATCGTGGGCTACACCTTC. The V and J genes are TRBV13 and TRBJ1-2; 9 bases match TRBD1. The CDR3 spans 15 residues. CDR1 and CDR2 from the germline V gene are PRHDT and FYEKMQ (reference sequence). Trimming at V came to 5 bases and at J to 8 bases, leaving 12 bases not matched to a gene. Full variable domain (outside the CDR3, taken from reference TRBV13 and TRBJ1-2): AAGVIQSPRHLIKEKRETATLKCYPIPRHDTVYWYQQGPGQDPQFLISFYEKMQSDKGSIPDRFSAQQFSDYHSELNMSSLELGDSALYFCASSRRDRAIVGYTFGSGTRLTVV.